Below are 21 T cell receptor beta chains sequenced from a single sample in a study of cytomegalovirus exposure and HLA in healthy donors. The PCR had 60 Vbeta and 13 Jbeta primers. Clones were read by immunoSEQ multiplex PCR, and TCRdb kept only the in-frame ones, dropping some. The table shows 160,000 or so clones, with 75% to 85% occurring only once. Material: PBMCs. Receptor source: a man younger than 45 in good health and CMV-seronegative.

The genes are TRBV6-5 and TRBJ1-1, with D perhaps TRBD1 (6 bases). Trimming pared 6 bases from V and 1 base from J, leaving 15 bases between. The CDR3 sequence is 15 residues long. CDR1 MNHEY and CDR2 SVGAGI come from the germline V gene. Here the CDR3 reads CASSLSGTPNTEAFF. Written as DNA, the CDR3 is TGTGCCAGCAGCCTCTCCGGGACACCGAACACTGAAGCTTTCTTT.

This chain uses TRBV28 with TRBJ2-1; weak D call: TRBD1 (5 bases). The CDR3 is 14 residues long. CDR1 is MDHEN and CDR2 is SYDVKM in the germline V gene. V was shortened by 5 bases and J by 2 bases, with 10 bases between the two germline ends. The CDR3 nucleotides read TGTGCCAGCAGTCCCCGGACAACCTACAATGAGCAGTTCTTC. This gives the protein CASSPRTTYNEQFF.

The rearrangement joins TRBV6-1 to TRBJ1-3; D unresolved. Germline V gene sequence: CDR1 MNHNS, CDR2 SASEGT. V was shortened by 7 bases and J by 1 base, with 2 bases between the two germline ends. The CDR3 runs to 11 residues. For the CDR3, the DNA is TGTGCCAGCACGTCTGGAAACACCATATATTTT. Translation: CASTSGNTIYF.

The chain couples TRBV9 to TRBJ2-7, with D possibly matching TRBD2 (6 bases). The length of the CDR3 is 14 residues. Germline V gene lookup returns CDR1 SGDLS and CDR2 YYNGEE. The V and J ends lost 1 base and 5 bases respectively, with 13 bases between them. CDR3 coding DNA: TGTGCCAGCAGCGTATTGGGAGGTGGCGACGAGCAGTACTTC. Translated: CASSVLGGGDEQYF. Drawing the rest from reference TRBV9 and TRBJ2-7, the complete variable domain is DSGVTQTPKHLITATGQRVTLRCSPRSGDLSVYWYQQSLDQGLQFLIQYYNGEERAKGNILERFSAQQFPDLHSELNLSSLELGDSALYFCASSVLGGGDEQYFGPGTRLTVT.

A word on this clone: The identical CDR3 is also encoded by other nucleotide sequences in the sample. This chain uses TRBV5-1 with TRBJ2-6; D gene uncertain. The CDR3 extends over 15 amino acids. Germline values: CDR1 SGHRS, CDR2 YFSETQ. V lost 0 bases and J lost 0, with 4 bases in between. CDR3: CASSLDSSGANVLTF. Written as DNA, the CDR3 is TGCGCCAGCAGCTTGGACAGCTCTGGGGCCAACGTCCTGACTTTC.

The chain uses TRBV7-9 and TRBJ2-5, with D possibly TRBD2 on 6 matching bases. The CDR3 spans 15 residues. The germline V and J ends were trimmed by 1 base and 5 bases, with 14 bases remaining between them. CDR1 is SEHNR, CDR2 FQNEAQ, per germline (reference sequence). The CDR3 here is CASSLGGSGGETQYF. DNA of the CDR3: TGTGCCAGCAGCTTAGGTGGGTCTGGAGGGGAGACCCAGTACTTC.

This sequence joins TRBV28 and TRBJ2-7; unclear D gene. Per the germline V gene, CDR1 is MDHEN and CDR2 is SYDVKM. This CDR3 comprises 13 residues. V lost 5 bases, J lost 4 bases, and 12 bases lay in between. In DNA, the CDR3 is TGTGCCAGCAGTGAGCCACCGCCTTACGAGCAGTACTTC. Protein: CASSEPPPYEQYF.

The chain links TRBV6-4 to TRBJ1-2; 8 bases agree with TRBD1. The CDR3 is 16 amino acids. Trimming cost V 0 bases and J 2 bases; bases outside gene matches: 5. Looked up from germline, CDR1 is MRHNA and CDR2 is SNTAGT. The CDR3 DNA follows: TGTGCCAGCAGTGACTCGGTAACAGGGGGAAACTATGGCTACACCTTC. Translating it yields CASSDSVTGGNYGYTF.

This chain uses TRBV28 with TRBJ1-2; the match to TRBD1 covers 8 bases. The CDR3 is 15 residues long. Germline V CDR1 and CDR2: MDHEN, SYDVKM. The junction had 11 bases not matched to a gene; V was cut back by 5 bases and J by 6 bases. CDR3: CASSHLTTGANGYTF. CDR3 DNA sequence: TGTGCCAGCAGTCATCTTACGACAGGGGCGAATGGCTACACCTTC.

The rearrangement links TRBV5-6 to TRBJ2-3, with TRBD2 identical over 9 bases. This CDR3 has 15 residues. CDR1 is SGHDT and CDR2 is YYEEEE in the germline V gene. With V trimmed by 0 bases and J by 3 bases, 2 bases remained unmatched. For the CDR3, the DNA is TGTGCCAGCAGCTTGGTTAGCGGGAGTACAGATACGCAGTATTTT. Encoded protein: CASSLVSGSTDTQYF.

A single count supports this clone. The V call is TRBV28, the J call TRBJ2-7, with D possibly TRBD2 on 6 matching bases. V lost 6 bases and J 3 bases, leaving 12 bases between the germline ends. Germline V gene data show CDR1 as MDHEN and CDR2 as SYDVKM. This CDR3 has 13 amino acids. CDR3 in DNA: TGTGCCAGCAGCCCCTACGGGAGCTACGAGCAGTACTTC. It translates to CASSPYGSYEQYF. Drawing the rest from reference TRBV28 and TRBJ2-7, the complete variable domain is DVKVTQSSRYLVKRTGEKVFLECVQDMDHENMFWYRQDPGLGLRLIYFSYDVKMKEKGDIPEGYSVSREKKERFSLILESASTNQTSMYLCASSPYGSYEQYFGPGTRLTVT.

CDR3: CASSLGYPAGAAYEQYF. The CDR3, as DNA: TGCGCCAGCAGCTTGGGATACCCTGCGGGGGCTGCCTACGAGCAGTACTTC. The V call is TRBV5-1, the J call TRBJ2-7; D possibly corresponds to TRBD2 (7 bases). The CDR3 covers 17 residues. The ends were cut back, 0 bases at V and 2 bases at J, with 18 bases in the middle. Germline values: CDR1 SGHRS, CDR2 YFSETQ.

The chain is built from TRBV7-9 and TRBJ1-5; 10 bases are shared with TRBD1. The V and J ends lost 4 bases and 3 bases, in that order; junction bases with no gene match: 6. The CDR3 loop spans 16 amino acids. CDR1 and CDR2 from the germline V gene are SEHNR and FQNEAQ (reference sequence). The CDR3 sequence: CASSSWDRGLNQPQHF. CDR3 coding DNA: TGTGCCAGCAGCTCGTGGGACAGGGGTCTCAATCAGCCCCAGCATTTT.

The chain carries TRBV7-9 and TRBJ1-6, with a weak D call TRBD1 (6 bases). CDR1 SEHNR and CDR2 FQNEAQ come from the germline V gene (reference sequence). CDR3 length: 15 amino acids. V lost 2 bases and J 2 bases, leaving 7 bases between the germline ends. CDR3 nucleotides: TGTGCCAGCAGCTTAAGGGGGACCTATAATTCACCCCTCCACTTT. Translating it yields CASSLRGTYNSPLHF. The variable domain in full, with the rest retrieved from reference TRBV7-9 and TRBJ1-6, is DTGVSQNPRHKITKRGQNVTFRCDPISEHNRLYWYRQTLGQGPEFLTYFQNEAQLEKSRLLSDRFSAERPKGSFSTLEIQRTEQGDSAMYLCASSLRGTYNSPLHFGNGTRLTVT.

The chain combines TRBV4-3 with TRBJ2-2, with D uncertain. CDR1 is LGHNA, CDR2 YSLEER, per germline. The CDR3 has 18 amino acids. The germline V and J ends were trimmed by 0 bases and 1 base, with 15 bases remaining between them. The CDR3 spells CASSQERPGLRNTGELFF. The CDR3 DNA reads as TGCGCCAGCAGCCAAGAGAGGCCGGGTTTAAGGAACACCGGGGAGCTGTTTTTT.

This clone was detected only a few times. V gene TRBV6-1 combines with J gene TRBJ1-5; tentative D call: TRBD1 (6 bases). The V end was cut by 6 bases, the J end by 3 bases, with 9 bases between. This CDR3 has 13 amino acids. Germline V gene sequence: CDR1 MNHNS, CDR2 SASEGT. In DNA, the CDR3 is TGTGCCAGCAGACGGACAGCCAATCAGCCCCAGCATTTT. Amino acid sequence: CASRRTANQPQHF.

The genes are TRBV13 and TRBJ1-3; TRBD1 might be the D (6 bases). Germline V gives CDR1 PRHDT, CDR2 FYEKMQ (reference sequence). There are 16 residues in the CDR3. The ends were cut back, 5 bases at V and 2 bases at J, with 16 bases in the middle. DNA for the CDR3: TGTGCCAGCAGCCCCGAGACAGACAGGCCTGGAAACACCATATATTTT. This translates into CASSPETDRPGNTIYF.

This chain joins TRBV18 and TRBJ2-7; no clear D. The germline CDR1 and CDR2 sequences are KGHSH and LQKENI. This CDR3 is 12 amino acids long. V lost 5 bases and J 3 bases, leaving 8 bases between the germline ends. The CDR3, as DNA: TGTGCCAGCTCAGGCATTGACTACGAGCAGTACTTC. Protein product: CASSGIDYEQYF.

J is TRBJ1-1 and V is TRBV11-2, with D perhaps matching TRBD1 (6 bases). The CDR3 extends over 15 amino acids. Germline CDR1 and CDR2: SGHAT and FQNNGV. V was clipped by 1 base and J by 0 bases, with 9 bases between them. The CDR3 loop reads CASSLGDRMNTEAFF. DNA for the CDR3: TGTGCCAGCAGCTTAGGTGACAGGATGAACACTGAAGCTTTCTTT. Full variable domain (missing parts from reference TRBV11-2 and TRBJ1-1): EAGVAQSPRYKIIEKRQSVAFWCNPISGHATLYWYQQILGQGPKLLIQFQNNGVVDDSQLPKDRFSAERLKGVDSTLKIQPAKLEDSAVYLCASSLGDRMNTEAFFGQGTRLTVV.

A remark on this clone: In the same sample, other DNA sequences code for this CDR3. The J gene is TRBJ2-7, the V gene TRBV5-1; 8 bases line up with TRBD2. This CDR3 is built from 14 residues. Per germline, CDR1 SGHRS and CDR2 YFSETQ. V lost 1 base to trimming and J lost 4 bases; unmatched junction nucleotides: 4. The CDR3, as DNA: TGCGCCAGCAGCTTGACCGGGGGGGATTACGAGCAGTACTTC. Residues: CASSLTGGDYEQYF.

This clone occurred once. This chain joins TRBV11-2 and TRBJ2-2; weak D call: TRBD1 (5 bases). In germline, CDR1 is SGHAT, CDR2 FQNNGV. The CDR3 is 15 amino acids. V lost 0 bases and J lost 3, with 8 bases in between. The CDR3 DNA reads as TGTGCCAGCAGCTTAGATGCAGGGTACACCGGGGAGCTGTTTTTT. Its translation: CASSLDAGYTGELFF.